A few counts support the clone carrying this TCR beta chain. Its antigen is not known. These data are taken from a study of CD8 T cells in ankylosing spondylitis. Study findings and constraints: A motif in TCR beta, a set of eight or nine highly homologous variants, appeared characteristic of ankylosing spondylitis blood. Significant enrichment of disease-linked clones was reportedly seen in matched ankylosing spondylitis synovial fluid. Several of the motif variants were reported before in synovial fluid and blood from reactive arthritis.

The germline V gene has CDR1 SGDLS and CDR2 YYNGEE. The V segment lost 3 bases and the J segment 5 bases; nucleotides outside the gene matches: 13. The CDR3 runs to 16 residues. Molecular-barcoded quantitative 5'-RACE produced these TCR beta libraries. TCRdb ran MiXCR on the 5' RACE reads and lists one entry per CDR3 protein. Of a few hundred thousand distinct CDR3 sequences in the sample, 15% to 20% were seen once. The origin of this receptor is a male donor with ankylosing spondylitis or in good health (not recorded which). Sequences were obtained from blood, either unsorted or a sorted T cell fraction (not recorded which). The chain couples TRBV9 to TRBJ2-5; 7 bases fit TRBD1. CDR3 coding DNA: TGTGCCAGCAGCGATGCTCCGGACAGGATGGGGGAGACCCAGTACTTC. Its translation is CASSDAPDRMGETQYF. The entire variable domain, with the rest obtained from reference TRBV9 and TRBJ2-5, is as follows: DSGVTQTPKHLITATGQRVTLRCSPRSGDLSVYWYQQSLDQGLQFLIQYYNGEERAKGNILERFSAQQFPDLHSELNLSSLELGDSALYFCASSDAPDRMGETQYFGPGTRLLVL.